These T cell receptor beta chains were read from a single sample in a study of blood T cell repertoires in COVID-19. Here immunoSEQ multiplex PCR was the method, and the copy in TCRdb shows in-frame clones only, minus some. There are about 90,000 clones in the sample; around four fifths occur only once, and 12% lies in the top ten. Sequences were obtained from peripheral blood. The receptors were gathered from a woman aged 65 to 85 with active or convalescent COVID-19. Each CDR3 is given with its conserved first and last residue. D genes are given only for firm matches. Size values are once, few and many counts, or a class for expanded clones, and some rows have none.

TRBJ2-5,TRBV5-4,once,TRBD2,TGTGCCAGCAGCTTGGCACTAGCGGGGGGGCAAGAGACCCAGTACTTC,CASSLALAGGQETQYF
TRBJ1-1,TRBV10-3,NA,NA,TGTGCCATCAGTATAGGGGGTACTGAAGCTTTCTTT,CAISIGGTEAFF
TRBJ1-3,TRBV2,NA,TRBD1,TGTGCCAGCAGTGTGACGGGACAGGGGGCAACCATATATTTT,CASSVTGQGATIYF
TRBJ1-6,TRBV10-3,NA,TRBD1,TGTGCCACCTTGAAAGGGGACAGGGACGGTTCACCCCTCCACTTT,CATLKGDRDGSPLHF
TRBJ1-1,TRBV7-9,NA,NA,TGTGCCAGCAGCCGCACAATGAACACTGAAGCTTTCTTT,CASSRTMNTEAFF
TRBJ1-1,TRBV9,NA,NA,TGTGCCAGCAGCGTAGTAGGGGGGGCGAACACTGAAGCTTTCTTT,CASSVVGGANTEAFF
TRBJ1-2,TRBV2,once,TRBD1,TGTGCCAGCAACCGGGACAGAAACACCAACTATGGCTACACCTTC,CASNRDRNTNYGYTF
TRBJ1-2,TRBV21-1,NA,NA,TGTGCCAGCGGTTCGGGGACAGCCCAATACACCTTC,CASGSGTAQYTF
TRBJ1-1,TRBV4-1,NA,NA,TGCGCCAGCAGCCATCGACAGGTGGGGATGAACACTGAAGCTTTCTTT,CASSHRQVGMNTEAFF
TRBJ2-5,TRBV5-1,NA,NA,TGCGCCAGCAGCCTGGCACCTACTGAGACCCAGTACTTC,CASSLAPTETQYF
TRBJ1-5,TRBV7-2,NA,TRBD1,TGTGCCAGCGGACAGGGCTCTCAGCCCCAGCATTTT,CASGQGSQPQHF
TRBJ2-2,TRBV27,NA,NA,TGTGCCAGCAGTTTTTCGCTAACCCGGGCCGGGGAGCTGTTTTTT,CASSFSLTRAGELFF
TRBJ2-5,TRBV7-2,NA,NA,TGTGCCAGCAGCCAGGACGGGGTGGGGTGGGAGACCCAGTACTTC,CASSQDGVGWETQYF
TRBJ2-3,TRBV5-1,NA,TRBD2,TGCGCCAGCAGCCTTAGCGGGCCCGAGCTGGGGGATACGCAGTATTTT,CASSLSGPELGDTQYF
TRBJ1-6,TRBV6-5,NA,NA,TGTGCCAGCAGTTACACGGGACAATGGAATTCACCCCTCCACTTT,CASSYTGQWNSPLHF
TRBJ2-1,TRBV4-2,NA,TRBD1,TGTGCCAGCAGCGGAGACAGGGATCGGAATGAGCAGTTCTTC,CASSGDRDRNEQFF
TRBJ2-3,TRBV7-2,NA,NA,TGTGCCAGCAGCTTAAAGAGGTCGGCAGATACGCAGTATTTT,CASSLKRSADTQYF
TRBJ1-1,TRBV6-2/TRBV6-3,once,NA,TGTGCCAGCAGTTACATGGAGTCGACTGAAGCTTTCTTT,CASSYMESTEAFF
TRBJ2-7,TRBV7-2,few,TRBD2,TGTGCCAGCAGCCCAAGGACTAGCGGGGGAATGCTCGAGCAGTACTTC,CASSPRTSGGMLEQYF
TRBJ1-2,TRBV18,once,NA,TGTGCCAGCTCTCTCGACAGGAGCTATGGCTACACCTTC,CASSLDRSYGYTF
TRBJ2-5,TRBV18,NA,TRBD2,TGTGCCAGCTCACCGGCGGGACTAGCGGGGGAGACCCAGTACTTC,CASSPAGLAGETQYF
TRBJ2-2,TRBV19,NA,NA,TGTGCCAGTAGTATGCGAATAACCGGGGAGCTGTTTTTT,CASSMRITGELFF
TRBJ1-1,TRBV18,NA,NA,TGTGCCAGCTCACCTACAATGAACACTGAAGCTTTCTTT,CASSPTMNTEAFF
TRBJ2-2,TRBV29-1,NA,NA,TGCAGCGTTACGGTCAGCGCCGGGGAGCTGTTTTTT,CSVTVSAGELFF
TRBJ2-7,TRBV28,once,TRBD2,TGTGCCAGCAGTTTCCCGGGGGGGCGGTTATTAAAGTTT,CASSFPGGRLLKF
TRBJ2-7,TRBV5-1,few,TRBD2,TGCGCCAGCAGCGGGGCGGGGGTCCGCGAGCAGTACTTC,CASSGAGVREQYF
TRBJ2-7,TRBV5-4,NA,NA,TGTGCCAGCAGCTTGGACAGGGTGGCCCTCGGAAGCGAGCAGTACTTC,CASSLDRVALGSEQYF
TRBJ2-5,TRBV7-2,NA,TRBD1,TGTGCCAGCAGCGCGGCCGGGACAGGAGAGGCGGAGACCCAGTACTTC,CASSAAGTGEAETQYF
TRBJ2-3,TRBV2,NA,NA,TGTGCCAGCAGTGATTGGGCTGGCACAGATACGCAGTATTTT,CASSDWAGTDTQYF
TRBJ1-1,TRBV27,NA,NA,TGTGCCAGCAGTTTATCGCCCGGGAGGAACACTGAAGCTTTCTTT,CASSLSPGRNTEAFF
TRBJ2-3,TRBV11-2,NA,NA,TGTGCCAGCAGCTTAGGCATTGGCGGGCAGTATTTT,CASSLGIGGQYF
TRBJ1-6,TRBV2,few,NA,TGTGCCAGCAGTGAAGCGAGCCAGGTTTCACCCCTCCACTTT,CASSEASQVSPLHF
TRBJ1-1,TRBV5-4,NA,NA,TGTGCCAGCAGCCAGGACAGGAACACTGAAGCTTTCTTT,CASSQDRNTEAFF
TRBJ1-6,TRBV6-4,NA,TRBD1,TGTGCCAGCAGGAAGCCCGGGACAGGGGCTAGGGAGGGTAAATCACCCCTCCACTTT,CASRKPGTGAREGKSPLHF
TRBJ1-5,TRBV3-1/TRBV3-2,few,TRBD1,TGTGCCAGCAGCCCAGGACAGGGTGGCCAGCCCCAGCATTTT,CASSPGQGGQPQHF
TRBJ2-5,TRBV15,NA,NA,TGTGCCACCAGCAGAGATCGAGAGACCCAGTACTTC,CATSRDRETQYF
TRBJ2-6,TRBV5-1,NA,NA,TGCGCCAGCAGCCCGCTGAGCTCTGGGGCCAACGTCCTGACTTTC,CASSPLSSGANVLTF
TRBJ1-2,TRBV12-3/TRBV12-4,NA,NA,TGTGCCAGCAGTCAGACCAGGAATTATGGCTACACCTTC,CASSQTRNYGYTF